What follows are 10 T cell receptor beta chains derived from one specimen sequenced in a study of beta chain features in type 1 diabetes. The whole isolated RNA underwent reverse transcription, so sequencing captured expressed TCRB transcripts. Assay: immunoSEQ multiplex PCR; the TCRdb copy retains only in-frame clones and omits some. Altogether under 400,000 clones are present, around a fifth being singletons, with the ten largest covering roughly 0.045%. Sample: naive CD4+ T cells from blood. The source is a woman aged 18-35 years in good health.

The chain has TRBV5-1 and TRBJ2-7, with 7 bases lining up with TRBD1. The germline V gene has CDR1 SGHRS and CDR2 YFSETQ. This CDR3 is built from 14 residues. V lost 2 bases to trimming and J lost 5 bases; unmatched junction nucleotides: 7. CDR3 coding DNA: TGCGCCAGCAGCTTTGGCAGGGGGTCTGACGAGCAGTACTTC. Amino acid sequence: CASSFGRGSDEQYF.

This sequence joins TRBV6-5 and TRBJ1-6, with a tentative D call TRBD1 (5 bases). CDR1 and CDR2 from the germline V gene are MNHEY and SVGAGI. This CDR3 spans 15 amino acids. V shed 4 bases and J shed 3 bases, with 10 bases lying between them. The CDR3 spells CASSSWGDYNSPLHF. The CDR3 DNA follows: TGTGCCAGCAGTTCCTGGGGGGACTATAATTCACCCCTCCACTTT.

There are a few counts of this clone. The chain couples TRBV5-1 to TRBJ1-1; a possible D gene is TRBD1 (5 bases). The ends were cut back, 0 bases at V and 3 bases at J, with 18 bases in the middle. This CDR3 contains 17 residues. Germline CDR1 reads SGHRS; CDR2 reads YFSETQ. The CDR3: CASSLGEGSGWDTEAFF. CDR3 DNA: TGCGCCAGCAGCTTGGGGGAAGGGTCAGGGTGGGACACTGAAGCTTTCTTT.

The rearrangement uses TRBV7-2 and TRBJ1-5, with D possibly being TRBD1 (5 bases). Germline values: CDR1 SGHTA, CDR2 FQGNSA. The V and J ends lost 2 bases and 7 bases respectively, with 15 bases between them. The CDR3 covers 15 residues. The CDR3 sequence is CASSLLGVIGQPQHF. DNA of the CDR3: TGTGCCAGCAGCTTACTAGGGGTAATAGGGCAGCCCCAGCATTTT.

J is TRBJ2-3 and V is TRBV7-3, with 8 bases lining up with TRBD1. CDR3 size: 14 residues. The J segment lost 4 bases and the V segment lost 4 bases, leaving 4 bases of the junction unmatched. CDR1 SGHTA and CDR2 FQGTGA come from the germline V gene. The CDR3 sequence: CASSSGQVADTQYF. The CDR3 DNA reads TGTGCCAGCAGCTCGGGACAGGTTGCAGATACGCAGTATTTT.

CDR3: CASRQTQGLEGYTF. The CDR3 DNA reads as TGCGCCAGCAGGCAAACTCAGGGATTAGAGGGCTACACCTTC. V and J are TRBV5-1 and TRBJ1-2; D possibly corresponds to TRBD1 (5 bases). Trimming took 5 bases from V and 8 from J, leaving 19 bases between them. CDR3 length: 14 residues. Germline-derived CDR1 and CDR2 are SGHRS and YFSETQ. The full variable domain, in which reference TRBV5-1 and TRBJ1-2 provide the parts outside the CDR3, is KAGVTQTPRYLIKTRGQQVTLSCSPISGHRSVSWYQQTPGQGLQFLFEYFSETQRNKGNFPGRFSGRQFSNSRSEMNVSTLELGDSALYLCASRQTQGLEGYTFGSGTRLTVV.

V gene TRBV5-1 combines with J gene TRBJ1-2; no definite D call. This CDR3 contains 11 residues. Germline V CDR1 and CDR2: SGHRS, YFSETQ. Trimming pared 0 bases from V and 7 bases from J, leaving 4 bases between. CDR3 residues: CASSLDGGYTF. In nucleotides, the CDR3 is TGCGCCAGCAGCTTGGACGGTGGCTACACCTTC. Full variable domain (remainder filled in from reference TRBV5-1 and TRBJ1-2): KAGVTQTPRYLIKTRGQQVTLSCSPISGHRSVSWYQQTPGQGLQFLFEYFSETQRNKGNFPGRFSGRQFSNSRSEMNVSTLELGDSALYLCASSLDGGYTFGSGTRLTVV.

This clone was observed a handful of times. This sequence joins TRBV25-1 and TRBJ2-1; D possibly corresponds to TRBD1 (7 bases). In germline, CDR1 is MGHDK, CDR2 SYGVNS. V was trimmed by 3 bases and J by 4 bases, leaving 13 bases between them. The CDR3 loop spans 15 amino acids. For the CDR3, the DNA is TGTGCCAGCAGTGAGAAGCAGGGGGGATACAATGAGCAGTTCTTC. Translating gives CASSEKQGGYNEQFF.

Note on this clone: Different DNA sequences within this sample yield the same CDR3. The chain links TRBV30 to TRBJ2-7; D is possibly TRBD2 (5 bases). The CDR3 covers 12 residues. In germline, CDR1 is GTSNPN, CDR2 SVGIG (reference sequence). V was trimmed by 0 bases and J by 4 bases, leaving 7 bases between them. The DNA of the CDR3 is TGTGCCTGGAGTGTAGGCGGGTACGAGCAGTACTTC. Its protein is CAWSVGGYEQYF. Using reference TRBV30 and TRBJ2-7 for the parts outside the CDR3, the full variable domain is SQTIHQWPATLVQPVGSPLSLECTVEGTSNPNLYWYRQAAGRGLQLLFYSVGIGQISSEVPQNLSASRPQDRQFILSSKKLLLSDSGFYLCAWSVGGYEQYFGPGTRLTVT.

Turning to this clone: This same CDR3 is encoded by further DNA sequences in the sample. The chain couples TRBV5-1 to TRBJ2-7; TRBD2 aligns across 7 bases. The V and J ends lost 0 bases and 2 bases, in that order; junction bases with no gene match: 2. Germline CDR1 SGHRS, CDR2 YFSETQ. The CDR3 totals 14 residues. CDR3 in amino acids: CASSLVAGTYEQYF. CDR3 bases: TGCGCCAGCAGCTTGGTAGCGGGTACCTACGAGCAGTACTTC.